What follows are 17 T cell receptor beta chains derived from one specimen sequenced in a study of shared clonotypes between healthy human individuals. Only in-frame clones appear in the TCRdb table, and some are missing; sequencing was by immunoSEQ multiplex PCR. The table records 2,500,000 or so clones, approximately 90% of them present only once. Input material: naive CD4+ T cells from PBMCs. Documented subset: CD45RA+ positively selected. The receptors originated from a man younger than 35 in good health. Some clones in this sample may be carry-over from other donors' samples.

This clone was observed a single time. The J gene is TRBJ1-1, the V gene TRBV27; the D gene is possibly TRBD1 (6 bases). The germline gives CDR1 MNHEY, CDR2 SMNVEV (reference sequence). Deletions cut 4 bases from V and 1 base from J, with 13 bases between. The CDR3 covers 15 residues. The CDR3 DNA reads as TGTGCCAGCAGTTCCGAGCGGGGGGCGAACACTGAAGCTTTCTTT. Amino acids: CASSSERGANTEAFF.

The chain couples TRBV27 to TRBJ1-4, with D uncertain. V gave up 6 bases and J gave up 5 bases, with 7 bases separating them. This CDR3 has 12 residues. Germline assignment: CDR1 MNHEY and CDR2 SMNVEV (reference sequence). CDR3: CASSPRNEKLFF. In DNA form, the CDR3 reads TGTGCCAGCAGCCCTCGGAATGAAAAACTGTTTTTT.

Details on this clone: Sequence at one end of the junction differs from germline and may be a read error. The genes are TRBV9 and TRBJ2-7; a possible D gene is TRBD1 (5 bases). Germline loops: CDR1 SGDLS, CDR2 YYNGEE. The CDR3 totals 12 residues. The CDR3 DNA sequence: TGTGCCAGCAGCGCGTCAGGGTTCCGTTTGCACTTC. This translates into CASSASGFRLHF.

This clone appeared a few times. The chain's CDR3 is CASSVEAHQPQHF. Written as DNA, the CDR3 is TGTGCCAGCAGTGTTGAGGCGCATCAGCCCCAGCATTTT. The V gene is TRBV2, the J gene TRBJ1-5; D is undetermined. V lost 4 bases to trimming and J lost 5 bases, with 9 bases between them. There are 13 residues in the CDR3. Germline CDR1 and CDR2: SNHLY and FYNNEI. Complete variable domain (other parts from reference TRBV2 and TRBJ1-5): EPEVTQTPSHQVTQMGQEVILRCVPISNHLYFYWYRQILGQKVEFLVSFYNNEISEKSEIFDDQFSVERPDGSNFTLKIRSTKLEDSAMYFCASSVEAHQPQHFGDGTRLSIL.

This clone was detected once. The V and J genes are TRBV18 and TRBJ2-7, with 11 bases fitting TRBD2. Germline CDR1 and CDR2: KGHSH and LQKENI. The J segment lost 4 bases and the V segment lost 5 bases, leaving 4 bases of the junction unmatched. The CDR3 has 14 residues. The CDR3: CASSTGTSGYEQYF. CDR3 in DNA: TGTGCCAGCTCAACCGGGACTAGCGGTTACGAGCAGTACTTC.

The chain recombines TRBV11-2 with TRBJ1-2; 11 nucleotides line up with TRBD1. CDR3 length equals 16 residues. From germline, CDR1 is SGHAT and CDR2 FQNNGV. V shed 5 bases, J shed 7 bases, and the junction held 12 bases outside the gene matches. This CDR3 reads CASSGSPGTGGGGYTF. The CDR3 DNA reads TGTGCCAGCAGCGGCAGCCCAGGGACAGGGGGAGGTGGCTACACCTTC.

The gene calls are TRBV6-1 and TRBJ1-2; unclear D gene. The CDR3 is made up of 14 amino acids. The V and J ends lost 7 bases and 5 bases respectively, with 17 bases between them. Germline V gene data show CDR1 as MNHNS and CDR2 as SASEGT. CDR3 nucleotide sequence: TGTGCCAGCAAAAACTATGGTAGAAGTTATGGCTACACCTTC. Translating gives CASKNYGRSYGYTF.

The V call is TRBV28, the J call TRBJ2-1; 10 nucleotides align to TRBD1. The V gene end was trimmed by 6 bases and the J gene end by 0 bases; junction bases not matched to a gene: 2. The V gene's germline CDR1 is MDHEN and CDR2 SYDVKM. CDR3 length: 15 residues. The CDR3: CASRRTGGSYNEQFF. CDR3 DNA sequence: TGTGCCAGCAGAAGGACAGGGGGCTCCTACAATGAGCAGTTCTTC.

The gene calls are TRBV11-2 and TRBJ1-2; no reliable D call. Germline loops: CDR1 SGHAT, CDR2 FQNNGV. The CDR3 consists of 12 residues. Trimming pared 5 bases from V and 0 bases from J, leaving 4 bases between. The CDR3 here is CASSQPNYGYTF. CDR3 DNA sequence: TGTGCCAGCAGCCAACCTAACTATGGCTACACCTTC. Looking up the rest from reference TRBV11-2 and TRBJ1-2 gives the full variable domain: EAGVAQSPRYKIIEKRQSVAFWCNPISGHATLYWYQQILGQGPKLLIQFQNNGVVDDSQLPKDRFSAERLKGVDSTLKIQPAKLEDSAVYLCASSQPNYGYTFGSGTRLTVV.

V gene TRBV5-4 combines with J gene TRBJ1-2; 10 bases are a match to TRBD1. Losses at the gene ends were 1 base for V and 4 bases for J; bases not matched to a gene: 4. Germline V gene sequence: CDR1 SGHNT, CDR2 YYREEE (reference sequence). CDR3 size: 15 residues. The CDR3, as DNA: TGTGCCAGCAGCTTGCCGACAGGGGGCGGCTATGGCTACACCTTC. Translated, it gives CASSLPTGGGYGYTF. The variable domain in full, completed from reference TRBV5-4 and TRBJ1-2, reads ETGVTQSPTHLIKTRGQQVTLRCSSQSGHNTVSWYQQALGQGPQFIFQYYREEENGRGNFPPRFSGLQFPNYSSELNVNALELDDSALYLCASSLPTGGGYGYTFGSGTRLTVV.

For this clone: Sequence at one end of the junction differs from germline and may be a read error. The chain recombines TRBV14 with TRBJ2-5; possibly TRBD1 for D (5 bases). The CDR3 is 12 residues long. Germline V gene data show CDR1 as SGHDN and CDR2 as FVKESK. This CDR3 reads CASSLGQVTQYF. The CDR3 coding sequence is TGTGCCAGCAGCCTGGGGCAAGTGACCCAGTACTTC.

The chain joins TRBV27 to TRBJ1-1; tentative D call: TRBD1 (5 bases). V shed 3 bases and J shed 5 bases, with 13 bases lying between them. Per the germline V gene, CDR1 is MNHEY and CDR2 is SMNVEV (reference sequence). There are 14 residues in the CDR3. The CDR3 bases are TGTGCCAGCAGTTTCGGGGGATTATGGACTGAAGCTTTCTTT. As protein: CASSFGGLWTEAFF.

The chain carries TRBV7-2 and TRBJ2-7, with TRBD1 matching 10 bases. Trimming cost V 5 bases and J 5 bases; bases outside gene matches: 6. Germline CDR1 is SGHTA and CDR2 is FQGNSA. This CDR3 has 14 residues. The CDR3 nucleotides are TGTGCCAGCAGCCCCCGGGACAGGGGCCACGAGCAGTACTTC. It encodes CASSPRDRGHEQYF. The full variable domain, rest sourced from reference TRBV7-2 and TRBJ2-7, is GAGVSQSPSNKVTEKGKDVELRCDPISGHTALYWYRQSLGQGLEFLIYFQGNSAPDKSGLPSDRFSAERTGGSVSTLTIQRTQQEDSAVYLCASSPRDRGHEQYFGPGTRLTVT.

The chain couples TRBV10-1 to TRBJ1-5; D uncertain. V shed 2 bases and J shed 3 bases, with 5 bases lying between them. The germline V gene has CDR1 WNHNN and CDR2 SYGVQD (reference sequence). This CDR3 is built from 13 residues. The CDR3 protein is CASSEQANQPQHF. CDR3 sequence (DNA): TGCGCCAGCAGTGAGCAAGCCAATCAGCCCCAGCATTTT.

This chain connects TRBV2 to TRBJ1-1, with a possible D match to TRBD1 (5 bases). Trimming removed 7 bases from V and 1 base from J, with 16 bases in between. The CDR3 is made up of 15 amino acids. Germline V gene lookup returns CDR1 SNHLY and CDR2 FYNNEI. The CDR3 spells CASTYRQGANTEAFF. CDR3 nucleotides: TGTGCCAGCACTTACCGACAAGGGGCGAACACTGAAGCTTTCTTT.

This clone was seen a single time. V usage is TRBV23-1 and J usage is TRBJ2-7; tentatively, D is TRBD2 (5 bases). TRBV23-1 is labeled an ORF, and its function is uncertain. Trimming took off 4 bases at V and 5 bases at J, with 15 bases between the two ends. The CDR3 is 14 amino acids. The DNA of the CDR3 is TGCGCCAGCAGTCCTCCGGGTCCCGGGGACGAGCAGTACTTC. Protein: CASSPPGPGDEQYF.

V and J are TRBV28 and TRBJ1-5; D possibly corresponds to TRBD1 (6 bases). CDR1 MDHEN and CDR2 SYDVKM come from the germline V gene. The CDR3 is 14 residues long. The germline V and J ends were trimmed by 8 bases and 7 bases, with 18 bases remaining between them. This chain's CDR3 is CASYNRGAGQPQHF. DNA for the CDR3: TGTGCCAGCTATAATAGGGGGGCTGGACAGCCCCAGCATTTT.